This T cell receptor beta chain originates from a study of CD8 T cells in ankylosing spondylitis. TCRdb ran MiXCR on the 5' RACE reads and lists one entry per CDR3 protein. The sample lists roughly 68,000 distinct CDR3 sequences, about 6.2% occurring once. This clonotype qualifies as medium-sized (0.01 to 0.1%). One end of the junction fails to match germline, which may point to a read error. This CDR3 is built from 13 residues. CDR1 and CDR2 from the germline V gene are SGHRS and YFSETQ. The sequence derives from a male donor with ankylosing spondylitis. This chain uses TRBV5-1 with TRBJ2-1; D gene unclear. Material for sequencing was synovial fluid, either unsorted or a sorted T cell fraction (not recorded which). CDR3 coding DNA: TGCGCCAGCAGCTTTGACTCCTACAGTGAGCAGTTCTTC. Translating gives CASSFDSYSEQFF.